This TCR beta chain originates from a study of T cell responses to AZD1222 COVID-19 vaccine. Analyses pooled second doses at about 4 or about 12 weeks. The assay was immunoSEQ multiplex PCR, and TCRdb's table has in-frame clones only and misses some. Among fewer than 150,000 clones listed, roughly nine tenths were seen once. The CDR3 length is 14 residues. The germline V gene encodes CDR1 SEHNR and CDR2 FQNEAQ (reference sequence). V dropped 5 bases and J dropped 8 bases, with 15 bases sitting between them. Study results and limitations: Increased Spike-specific TCR breadth and depth were observed after two AZD1222 doses. In the spike-specific TCR repertoire, nearly half reportedly target unmutated variant regions. The peak T cell response came first, and repertoires were sampled only after it.

Details on this clone: Its specificity is not known.

V usage is TRBV7-9 and J usage is TRBJ1-4; D may be TRBD1 (5 bases). The starting material was peripheral blood, obtained 28 days after the second AZD1222 dose. The TCR sequence derives from an adult who received the AZD1222 COVID-19 vaccine. The CDR3 reads CASSATGGREKLFF. CDR3 nucleotide sequence: TGTGCCAGCAGCGCGACCGGGGGTCGGGAAAAACTGTTTTTT.